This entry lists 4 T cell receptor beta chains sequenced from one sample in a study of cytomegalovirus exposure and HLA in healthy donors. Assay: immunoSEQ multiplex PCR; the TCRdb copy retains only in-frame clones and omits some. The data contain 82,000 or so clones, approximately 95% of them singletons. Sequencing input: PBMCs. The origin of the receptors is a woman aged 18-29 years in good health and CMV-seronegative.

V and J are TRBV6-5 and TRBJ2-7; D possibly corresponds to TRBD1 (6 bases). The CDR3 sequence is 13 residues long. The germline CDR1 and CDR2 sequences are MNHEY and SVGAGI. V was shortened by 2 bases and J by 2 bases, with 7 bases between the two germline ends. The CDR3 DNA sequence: TGTGCCAGCAGTTACACAGGGCCCTACGAGCAGTACTTC. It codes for CASSYTGPYEQYF.

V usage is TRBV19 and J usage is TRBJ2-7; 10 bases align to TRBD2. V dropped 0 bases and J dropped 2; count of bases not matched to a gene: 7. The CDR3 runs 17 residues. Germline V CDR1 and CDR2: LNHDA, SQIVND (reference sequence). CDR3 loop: CASSIDAWTSGPYEQYF. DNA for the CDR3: TGTGCCAGTAGTATAGATGCCTGGACTAGCGGACCCTACGAGCAGTACTTC. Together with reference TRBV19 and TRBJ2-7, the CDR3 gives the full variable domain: DGGITQSPKYLFRKEGQNVTLSCEQNLNHDAMYWYRQDPGQGLRLIYYSQIVNDFQKGDIAEGYSVSREKKESFPLTVTSAQKNPTAFYLCASSIDAWTSGPYEQYFGPGTRLTVT.

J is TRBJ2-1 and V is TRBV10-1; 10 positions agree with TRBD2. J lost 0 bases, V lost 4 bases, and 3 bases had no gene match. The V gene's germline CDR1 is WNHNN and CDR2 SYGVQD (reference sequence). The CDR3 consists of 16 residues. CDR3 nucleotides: TGCGCCAGCAGTGTAGCGGGGGGAATCTCCTACAATGAGCAGTTCTTC. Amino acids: CASSVAGGISYNEQFF.

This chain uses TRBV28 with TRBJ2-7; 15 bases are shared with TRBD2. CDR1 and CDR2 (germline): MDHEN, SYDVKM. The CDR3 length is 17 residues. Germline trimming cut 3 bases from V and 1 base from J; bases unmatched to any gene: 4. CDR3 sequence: CASSFGLAGGRSYEQYF. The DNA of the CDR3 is TGTGCCAGCAGTTTTGGACTAGCGGGAGGGCGGTCCTACGAGCAGTACTTC. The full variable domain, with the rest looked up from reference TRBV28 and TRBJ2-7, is DVKVTQSSRYLVKRTGEKVFLECVQDMDHENMFWYRQDPGLGLRLIYFSYDVKMKEKGDIPEGYSVSREKKERFSLILESASTNQTSMYLCASSFGLAGGRSYEQYFGPGTRLTVT.